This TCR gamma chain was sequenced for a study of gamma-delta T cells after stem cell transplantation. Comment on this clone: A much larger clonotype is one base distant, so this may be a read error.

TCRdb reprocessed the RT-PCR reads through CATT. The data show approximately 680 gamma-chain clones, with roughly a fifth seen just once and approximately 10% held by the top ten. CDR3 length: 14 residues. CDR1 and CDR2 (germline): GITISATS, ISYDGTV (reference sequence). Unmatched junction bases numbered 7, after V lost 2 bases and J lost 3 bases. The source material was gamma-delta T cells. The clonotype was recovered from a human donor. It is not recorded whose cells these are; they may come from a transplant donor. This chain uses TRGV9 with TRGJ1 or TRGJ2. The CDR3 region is CALWEGGIYYKKLF. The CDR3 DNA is TGTGCCTTGTGGGAGGGGGGAATTTATTATAAGAAACTCTTT.